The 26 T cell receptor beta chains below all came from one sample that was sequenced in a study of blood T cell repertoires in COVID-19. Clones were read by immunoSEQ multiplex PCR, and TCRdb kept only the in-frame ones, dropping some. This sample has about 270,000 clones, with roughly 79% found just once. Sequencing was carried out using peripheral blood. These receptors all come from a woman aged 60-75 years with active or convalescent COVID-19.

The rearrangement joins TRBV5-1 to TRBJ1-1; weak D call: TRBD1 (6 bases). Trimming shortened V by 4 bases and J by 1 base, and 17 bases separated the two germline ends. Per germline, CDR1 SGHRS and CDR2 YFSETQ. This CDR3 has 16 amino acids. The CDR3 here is CASSPWGGEQNTEAFF. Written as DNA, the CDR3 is TGCGCCAGCAGCCCTTGGGGGGGCGAACAGAACACTGAAGCTTTCTTT.

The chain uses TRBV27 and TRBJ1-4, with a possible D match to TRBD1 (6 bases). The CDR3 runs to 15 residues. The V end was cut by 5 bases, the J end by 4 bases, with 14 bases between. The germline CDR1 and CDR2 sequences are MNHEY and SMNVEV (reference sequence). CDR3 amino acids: CASSGGASVNEKLFF. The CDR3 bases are TGTGCCAGCAGTGGGGGGGCCTCGGTTAATGAAAAACTGTTTTTT.

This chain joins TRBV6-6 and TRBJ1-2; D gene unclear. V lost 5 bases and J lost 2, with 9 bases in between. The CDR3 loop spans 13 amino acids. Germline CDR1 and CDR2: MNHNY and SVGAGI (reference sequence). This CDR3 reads CASSPSGNYGYTF. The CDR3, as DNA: TGTGCCAGCAGTCCTTCTGGCAACTATGGCTACACCTTC.

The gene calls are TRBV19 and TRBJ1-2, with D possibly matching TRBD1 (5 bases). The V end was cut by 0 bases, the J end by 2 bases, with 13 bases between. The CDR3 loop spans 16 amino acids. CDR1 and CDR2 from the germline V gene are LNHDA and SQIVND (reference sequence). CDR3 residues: CASSIENRPENYGYTF. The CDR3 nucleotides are TGTGCCAGTAGTATAGAAAACAGGCCGGAGAACTATGGCTACACCTTC.

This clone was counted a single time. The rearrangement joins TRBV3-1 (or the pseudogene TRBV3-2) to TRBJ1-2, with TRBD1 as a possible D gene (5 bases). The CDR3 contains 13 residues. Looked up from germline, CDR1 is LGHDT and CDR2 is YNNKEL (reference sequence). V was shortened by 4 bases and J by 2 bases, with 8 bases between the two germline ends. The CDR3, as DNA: TGTGCCAGCAGCCTCGGGGGAAACTATGGCTACACCTTC. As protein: CASSLGGNYGYTF.

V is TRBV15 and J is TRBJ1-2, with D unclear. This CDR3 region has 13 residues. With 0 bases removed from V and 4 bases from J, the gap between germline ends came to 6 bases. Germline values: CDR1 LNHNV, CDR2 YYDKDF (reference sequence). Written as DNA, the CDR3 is TGTGCCACCAGCAGAGATGGAGGCTATGGCTACACCTTC. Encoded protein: CATSRDGGYGYTF.

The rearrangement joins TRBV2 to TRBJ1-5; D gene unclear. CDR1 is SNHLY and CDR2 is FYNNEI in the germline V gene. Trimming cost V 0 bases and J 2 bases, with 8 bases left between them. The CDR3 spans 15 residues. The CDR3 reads CASSEALRGNQPQHF. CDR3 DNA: TGTGCCAGCAGTGAAGCGCTGCGAGGCAATCAGCCCCAGCATTTT.

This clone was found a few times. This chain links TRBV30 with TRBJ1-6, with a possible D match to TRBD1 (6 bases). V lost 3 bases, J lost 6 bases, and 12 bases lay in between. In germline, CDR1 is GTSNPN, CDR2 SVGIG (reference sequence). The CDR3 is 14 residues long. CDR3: CAWRQGSSNSPLHF. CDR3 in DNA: TGTGCCTGGAGACAGGGCTCTTCTAATTCACCCCTCCACTTT.

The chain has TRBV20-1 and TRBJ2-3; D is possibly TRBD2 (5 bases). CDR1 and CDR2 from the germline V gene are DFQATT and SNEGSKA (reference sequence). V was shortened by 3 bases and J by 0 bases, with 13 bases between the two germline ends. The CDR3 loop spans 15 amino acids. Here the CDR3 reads CSASSPRTSTDTQYF. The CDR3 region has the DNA TGCAGTGCTAGTAGCCCCCGGACTAGCACAGATACGCAGTATTTT.

This CDR3 is CASSSRQGSQPQHF. CDR3 DNA sequence: TGTGCCAGCAGTTCCAGGCAGGGTAGTCAGCCCCAGCATTTT. The J gene is TRBJ1-5, the V gene TRBV27; perhaps TRBD1 as D (5 bases). Germline V gene lookup returns CDR1 MNHEY and CDR2 SMNVEV (reference sequence). Trimming shortened V by 4 bases and J by 6 bases, and 13 bases separated the two germline ends. The CDR3 is 14 residues long.

The DNA of the CDR3 is TGTGCCAGCAGCGCTACAGCCACTAACTATGGCTACACCTTC. It translates to CASSATATNYGYTF. The gene calls are TRBV7-8 and TRBJ1-2; D is unclear. The V gene's germline CDR1 is SGHVS and CDR2 FQNEAQ. V was shortened by 5 bases and J by 0 bases, with 10 bases between the two germline ends. This CDR3 has 14 amino acids. Filled out from reference TRBV7-8 and TRBJ1-2, the complete variable domain reads GAGVSQSPRYKVAKRGQDVALRCDPISGHVSLFWYQQALGQGPEFLTYFQNEAQLDKSGLPSDRFFAERPEGSVSTLKIQRTQQEDSAVYLCASSATATNYGYTFGSGTRLTVV.

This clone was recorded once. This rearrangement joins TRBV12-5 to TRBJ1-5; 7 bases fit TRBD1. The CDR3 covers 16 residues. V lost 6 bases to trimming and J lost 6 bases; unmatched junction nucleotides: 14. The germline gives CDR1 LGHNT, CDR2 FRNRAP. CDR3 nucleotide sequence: TGTGCTAGTGGCCTCGGGACAGCCGGCGCGGGTCAGCCCCAGCATTTT. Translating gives CASGLGTAGAGQPQHF. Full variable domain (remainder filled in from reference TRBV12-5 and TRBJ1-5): DARVTQTPRHKVTEMGQEVTMRCQPILGHNTVFWYRQTMMQGLELLAYFRNRAPLDDSGMPKDRFSAEMPDATLATLKIQPSEPRDSAVYFCASGLGTAGAGQPQHFGDGTRLSIL.

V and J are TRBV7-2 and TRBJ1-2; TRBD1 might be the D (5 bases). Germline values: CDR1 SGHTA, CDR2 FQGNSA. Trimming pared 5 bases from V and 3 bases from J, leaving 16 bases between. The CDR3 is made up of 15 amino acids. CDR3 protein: CASSRRTLVDYGYTF. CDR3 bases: TGTGCCAGCAGCCGCAGGACATTAGTAGACTATGGCTACACCTTC.

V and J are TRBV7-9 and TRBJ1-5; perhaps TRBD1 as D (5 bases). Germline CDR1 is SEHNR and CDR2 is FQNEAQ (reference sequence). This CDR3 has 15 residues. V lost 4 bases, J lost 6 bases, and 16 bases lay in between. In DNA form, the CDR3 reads TGTGCCAGCAGCTCACAAGGAGGGGAGGGTCAGCCCCAGCATTTT. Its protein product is CASSSQGGEGQPQHF.

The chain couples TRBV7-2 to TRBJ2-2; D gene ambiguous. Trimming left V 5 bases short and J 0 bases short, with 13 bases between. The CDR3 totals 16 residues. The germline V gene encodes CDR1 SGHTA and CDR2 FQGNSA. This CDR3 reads CASSTHYPSNTGELFF. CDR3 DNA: TGTGCCAGCAGCACTCACTACCCTTCGAACACCGGGGAGCTGTTTTTT. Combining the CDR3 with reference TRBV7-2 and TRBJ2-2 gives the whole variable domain GAGVSQSPSNKVTEKGKDVELRCDPISGHTALYWYRQSLGQGLEFLIYFQGNSAPDKSGLPSDRFSAERTGGSVSTLTIQRTQQEDSAVYLCASSTHYPSNTGELFFGEGSRLTVL.

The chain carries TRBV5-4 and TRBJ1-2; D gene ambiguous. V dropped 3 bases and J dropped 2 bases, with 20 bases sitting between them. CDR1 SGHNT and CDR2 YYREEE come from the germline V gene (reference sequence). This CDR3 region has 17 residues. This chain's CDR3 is CASSSLHIQPQNYGYTF. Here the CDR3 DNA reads TGTGCCAGCAGCTCCTTACATATCCAACCCCAGAACTATGGCTACACCTTC.

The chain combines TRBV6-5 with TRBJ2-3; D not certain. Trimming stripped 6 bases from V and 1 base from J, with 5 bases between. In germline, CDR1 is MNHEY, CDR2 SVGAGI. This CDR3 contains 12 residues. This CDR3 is CASSTRTDTQYF. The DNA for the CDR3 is TGTGCCAGCAGCACTCGCACAGATACGCAGTATTTT.

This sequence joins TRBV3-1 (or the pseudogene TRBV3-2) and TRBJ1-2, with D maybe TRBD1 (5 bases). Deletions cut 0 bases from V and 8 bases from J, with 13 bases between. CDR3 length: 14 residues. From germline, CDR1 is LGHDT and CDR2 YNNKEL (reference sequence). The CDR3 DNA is TGTGCCAGCAGCCAAGATGGCCAGGGAAGGGGCTACACCTTC. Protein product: CASSQDGQGRGYTF.

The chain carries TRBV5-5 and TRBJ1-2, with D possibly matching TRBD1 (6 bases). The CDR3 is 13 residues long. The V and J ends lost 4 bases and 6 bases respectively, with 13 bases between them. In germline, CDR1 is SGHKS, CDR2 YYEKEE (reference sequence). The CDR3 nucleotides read TGTGCCAGCAGCCCAGCAGGGGTCCATGGCTACACCTTC. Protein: CASSPAGVHGYTF.

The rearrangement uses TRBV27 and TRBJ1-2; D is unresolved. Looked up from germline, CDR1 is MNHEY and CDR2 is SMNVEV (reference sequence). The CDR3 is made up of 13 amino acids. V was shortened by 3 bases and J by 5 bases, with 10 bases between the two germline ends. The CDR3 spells CASSLGGFYGYTF. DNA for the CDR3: TGTGCCAGCAGTTTGGGAGGGTTTTATGGCTACACCTTC.

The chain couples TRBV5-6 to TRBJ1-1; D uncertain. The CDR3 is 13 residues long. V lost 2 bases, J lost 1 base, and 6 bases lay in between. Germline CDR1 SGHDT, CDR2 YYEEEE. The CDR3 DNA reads TGTGCCAGCAGCTTCGCGGCGAACACTGAAGCTTTCTTT. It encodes CASSFAANTEAFF.

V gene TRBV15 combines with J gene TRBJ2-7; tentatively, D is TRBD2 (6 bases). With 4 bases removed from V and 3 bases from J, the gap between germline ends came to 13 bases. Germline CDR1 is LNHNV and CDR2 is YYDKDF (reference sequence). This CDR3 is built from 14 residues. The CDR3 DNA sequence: TGTGCCACCAGCAAACCGGGACTTGGCTACGAGCAGTACTTC. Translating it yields CATSKPGLGYEQYF. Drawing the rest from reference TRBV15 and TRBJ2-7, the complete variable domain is DAMVIQNPRYQVTQFGKPVTLSCSQTLNHNVMYWYQQKSSQAPKLLFHYYDKDFNNEADTPDNFQSRRPNTSFCFLDIRSPGLGDTAMYLCATSKPGLGYEQYFGPGTRLTVT.

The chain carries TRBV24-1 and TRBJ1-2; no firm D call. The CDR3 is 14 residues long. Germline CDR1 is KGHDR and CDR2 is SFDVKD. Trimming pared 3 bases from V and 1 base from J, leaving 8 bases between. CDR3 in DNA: TGTGCCACCAGTGATGAGACTGTTAACTATGGCTACACCTTC. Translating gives CATSDETVNYGYTF.

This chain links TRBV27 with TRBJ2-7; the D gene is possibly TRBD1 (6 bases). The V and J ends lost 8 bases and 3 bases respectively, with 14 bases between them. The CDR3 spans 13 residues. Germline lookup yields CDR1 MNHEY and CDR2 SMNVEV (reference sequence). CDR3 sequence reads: CASQGWEGYEQYF. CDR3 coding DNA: TGTGCCAGCCAGGGGTGGGAAGGCTACGAGCAGTACTTC.

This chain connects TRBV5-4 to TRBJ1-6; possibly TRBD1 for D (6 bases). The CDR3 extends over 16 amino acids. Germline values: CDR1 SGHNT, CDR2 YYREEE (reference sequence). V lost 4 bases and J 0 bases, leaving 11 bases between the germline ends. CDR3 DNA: TGTGCCAGCAGCAATCAGGGGAGCTCCTATAATTCACCCCTCCACTTT. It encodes CASSNQGSSYNSPLHF.

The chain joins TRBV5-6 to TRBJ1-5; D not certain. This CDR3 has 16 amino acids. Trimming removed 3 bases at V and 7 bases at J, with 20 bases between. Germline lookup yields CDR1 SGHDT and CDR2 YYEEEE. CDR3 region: CASSSRVEGLYQPQHF. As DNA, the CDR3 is TGTGCCAGCAGCTCTAGGGTTGAGGGATTGTACCAGCCCCAGCATTTT.